This T cell receptor beta chain was found in a study of blood T cell repertoires in COVID-19. Across the study: Both acute and convalescent COVID-19 samples were obtained from the United States, Italy and Spain. T cells, B-cell-depleted T cells, or PBMCs provided the cDNA or gDNA that served as material.

As originally analysed: Estimation of nucleated cell counts was performed using reference gene primer amplification. Sequencing was performed with immunoSEQ multiplex PCR; in TCRdb, only in-frame clones are kept and a portion is missing. The V and J calls and clone size are taken from that table; D and trimming were inferred from the DNA. The sample holds about 76,000 clones, about nine tenths seen once. The CDR3 loop spans 17 amino acids. V shed 0 bases and J 5 bases; nucleotides not matched to a gene: 11. Germline assignment: CDR1 SGDLS and CDR2 YYNGEE. The genes are TRBV9 and TRBJ2-5, with 9 bases that match TRBD2. Sequenced material: peripheral blood. The receptor's source is a woman older than 75 with active or convalescent COVID-19. The CDR3 region has the DNA TGTGCCAGCAGCGTAGCGGCGGGGGGGCTCTCTCTTGAGACCCAGTACTTC. Residues: CASSVAAGGLSLETQYF. The variable domain in full, completed from reference TRBV9 and TRBJ2-5, reads DSGVTQTPKHLITATGQRVTLRCSPRSGDLSVYWYQQSLDQGLQFLIQYYNGEERAKGNILERFSAQQFPDLHSELNLSSLELGDSALYFCASSVAAGGLSLETQYFGPGTRLLVL.